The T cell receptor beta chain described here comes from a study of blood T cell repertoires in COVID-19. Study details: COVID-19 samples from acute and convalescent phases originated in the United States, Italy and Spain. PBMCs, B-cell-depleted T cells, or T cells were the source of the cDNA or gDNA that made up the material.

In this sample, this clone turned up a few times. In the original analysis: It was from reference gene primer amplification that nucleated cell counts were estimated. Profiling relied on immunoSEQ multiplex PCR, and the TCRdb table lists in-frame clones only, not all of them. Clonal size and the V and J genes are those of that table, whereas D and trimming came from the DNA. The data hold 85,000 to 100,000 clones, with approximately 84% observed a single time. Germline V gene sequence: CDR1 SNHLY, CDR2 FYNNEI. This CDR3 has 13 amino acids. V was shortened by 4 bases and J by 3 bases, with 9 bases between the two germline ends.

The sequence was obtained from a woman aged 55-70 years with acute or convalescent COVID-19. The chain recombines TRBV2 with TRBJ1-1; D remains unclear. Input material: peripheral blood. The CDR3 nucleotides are TGTGCCAGCAGTGGTGTCTCCGACACTGAAGCTTTCTTT. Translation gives CASSGVSDTEAFF.